The 23 T cell receptor beta chains below all came from one sample that was sequenced in a study of beta chain features in type 1 diabetes. The authors reverse transcribed all of the isolated RNA, so sequencing captured expressed TCRB transcripts. Data came from immunoSEQ multiplex PCR; TCRdb stores just in-frame clones and leaves some out. The repertoire holds 230,000 or so clones, roughly 17% seen once, with about 0.078% in the top ten. The study, taken as a whole, reports: When Type 1 diabetes patients were examined, their TCRB CDR3s proved moderately but significantly shorter in all four CD4+ subsets.

Their antigen targets remain unknown. The source material was naive CD4+ T cells from blood. Receptor source: a man aged 25-45 years with type 1 diabetes.

The chain has TRBV30 and TRBJ2-5; possible D gene TRBD2, 5 bases. Germline lookup yields CDR1 GTSNPN and CDR2 SVGIG (reference sequence). The CDR3 consists of 12 residues. Trimming stripped 2 bases from V and 4 bases from J, with 8 bases between. CDR3 region: CAWSLEGETQYF. The CDR3 DNA sequence: TGTGCCTGGAGTCTCGAGGGAGAGACCCAGTACTTC.

This clone was observed a few times. This chain joins TRBV30 and TRBJ2-1; weak D call: TRBD2 (6 bases). The V gene lost 3 bases and the J gene lost 1 base, with 13 bases spanning the gap. Looked up from germline, CDR1 is GTSNPN and CDR2 is SVGIG (reference sequence). The CDR3 covers 15 residues. The CDR3 DNA is TGTGCCTGGAGCGGAGGGGTAGGGTCCTACAATGAGCAGTTCTTC. Translated, it gives CAWSGGVGSYNEQFF.

In its sample, this clone was seen a few times. The chain couples TRBV23-1 to TRBJ2-1; D remains ambiguous. TRBV23-1 is annotated as an ORF whose role is uncertain. V gave up 6 bases and J gave up 9 bases, with 12 bases separating them. The CDR3 is 12 residues long. The CDR3 nucleotides read TGCGCCAGCAGGCTAAGGCCGGCTGAGCAGTTCTTC. Amino acids: CASRLRPAEQFF.

The V and J genes are TRBV7-2 and TRBJ1-2; 8 bases fit TRBD1. Germline V gene sequence: CDR1 SGHTA, CDR2 FQGNSA. The CDR3 loop spans 15 amino acids. V shed 5 bases, J shed 8 bases, and the junction held 13 bases outside the gene matches. CDR3 amino acids: CASSPQPDRGGGYTF. CDR3 DNA: TGTGCCAGCAGCCCCCAACCCGACAGGGGAGGCGGCTACACCTTC. The full variable domain, rest sourced from reference TRBV7-2 and TRBJ1-2, is GAGVSQSPSNKVTEKGKDVELRCDPISGHTALYWYRQSLGQGLEFLIYFQGNSAPDKSGLPSDRFSAERTGGSVSTLTIQRTQQEDSAVYLCASSPQPDRGGGYTFGSGTRLTVV.

The table lists this clone with a few counts. This chain joins TRBV9 and TRBJ2-1; no firm D call. Germline assignment: CDR1 SGDLS and CDR2 YYNGEE. The CDR3 has 13 residues. Trimming pared 0 bases from V and 8 bases from J, leaving 9 bases between. CDR3 bases: TGTGCCAGCAGCGTAGACAGACGGGATGAGCAGTTCTTC. It translates to CASSVDRRDEQFF.

For the CDR3, the DNA is TGTGCCAGCAGCGACAGATACGAGCAGTACTTC. This gives the protein CASSDRYEQYF. The chain uses TRBV9 and TRBJ2-7; no definite D call. Germline CDR1 and CDR2: SGDLS and YYNGEE. The CDR3 is 11 residues long. Trimming shortened V by 3 bases and J by 4 bases, and 5 bases separated the two germline ends.

The J gene is TRBJ2-1, the V gene TRBV7-2; TRBD2 agrees at 7 bases. CDR1 is SGHTA, CDR2 FQGNSA, per germline. The CDR3 consists of 14 residues. With V trimmed by 7 bases and J by 4 bases, 7 bases remained unmatched. CDR3 region: CASILASGYNEQFF. Written as DNA, the CDR3 is TGTGCCAGCATCTTGGCTAGCGGATACAATGAGCAGTTCTTC. Supplemented by reference TRBV7-2 and TRBJ2-1, the full variable domain reads GAGVSQSPSNKVTEKGKDVELRCDPISGHTALYWYRQSLGQGLEFLIYFQGNSAPDKSGLPSDRFSAERTGGSVSTLTIQRTQQEDSAVYLCASILASGYNEQFFGPGTRLTVL.

This sequence joins TRBV28 and TRBJ2-6; possibly TRBD1 for D (6 bases). The CDR3 covers 15 residues. The V and J ends lost 5 bases and 0 bases respectively, with 8 bases between them. CDR1 and CDR2 (germline): MDHEN, SYDVKM. Here the CDR3 reads CASSIRGSGANVLTF. For the CDR3, the DNA is TGTGCCAGCAGTATCAGGGGCTCTGGGGCCAACGTCCTGACTTTC.

With respect to this clone: The sample contains more than one DNA sequence encoding this CDR3. The chain uses TRBV5-1 and TRBJ2-5; D is unclear. Trimming took off 4 bases at V and 2 bases at J, with 3 bases between the two ends. CDR1 and CDR2 from the germline V gene are SGHRS and YFSETQ. The CDR3 is 11 amino acids. DNA of the CDR3: TGCGCCAGCAGCCTTCAAGAGACCCAGTACTTC. As protein: CASSLQETQYF.

In DNA, the CDR3 is TGCAGCGTTGACCCCGGGAGGGCCGGCATTCAGTACTTC. This translates into CSVDPGRAGIQYF. The chain links TRBV29-1 to TRBJ2-4, with 8 bases that match TRBD2. CDR3 length equals 13 residues. Losses at the gene ends were 3 bases for V and 9 bases for J; bases not matched to a gene: 7. Germline V gene sequence: CDR1 SQVTM, CDR2 ANQGSEA.

This clone was found a few times. The same CDR3 is also encoded by other DNA sequences in this sample. The chain uses TRBV10-3 and TRBJ2-5; D perhaps matches TRBD2 (6 bases). CDR3 length: 12 amino acids. V was pared by 3 bases and J by 4 bases, with 6 bases between. Germline assignment: CDR1 ENHRY and CDR2 SYGVKD. The CDR3 DNA reads as TGTGCCATCAGTGACGGGGGAGAGACCCAGTACTTC. It translates to CAISDGGETQYF.

For this clone: The conserved phenylalanine or tryptophan is not found at the CDR3 terminus, so this likely reflects a read error. It is unclear where the CDR3 begins or ends on the DNA, so no DNA is shown, and the CDR3 is as TCRdb lists it. The J gene is TRBJ1-2, the V gene TRBV13. The CDR3 has 12 amino acids, counting both end residues. Germline V lookup: CDR1 PRHDT, CDR2 FYEKMQ (reference sequence). The CDR3 is CASSPPIGIAEI.

This clone was recorded a few times. J is TRBJ2-2 and V is TRBV4-3; perhaps TRBD1 as D (6 bases). The CDR3 contains 16 residues. Germline assignment: CDR1 LGHNA and CDR2 YSLEER. V was pared by 2 bases and J by 5 bases, with 15 bases between. This CDR3 reads CASSQMTGVATGELFF. CDR3 sequence (DNA): TGCGCCAGCAGCCAAATGACAGGTGTGGCTACCGGGGAGCTGTTTTTT.

This clone was counted between two and nine times. V usage is TRBV6-1 and J usage is TRBJ2-1; a possible D gene is TRBD1 (6 bases). The germline gives CDR1 MNHNS, CDR2 SASEGT. V was cut by 4 bases and J by 10 bases, with 14 bases left in between. This CDR3 is 13 amino acids long. Written as DNA, the CDR3 is TGTGCCAGCAGTGTTGACAGGCTCCGGGAGCAGTTCTTC. Translation gives CASSVDRLREQFF.

CDR3 protein: CASSPGTSGKYEQYF. Written as DNA, the CDR3 is TGTGCCAGCAGCCCCGGGACTAGCGGGAAGTACGAGCAGTACTTC. The chain combines TRBV7-8 with TRBJ2-7; 13 bases line up with TRBD2. Trimming took 5 bases from V and 4 from J; bases not matched to a gene: 5. This CDR3 comprises 15 residues. From germline, CDR1 is SGHVS and CDR2 FQNEAQ.

A remark on this clone: At one of its ends the junction is not consistent with the germline gene, which may arise from a read error. V usage is TRBV29-1 and J usage is TRBJ2-7; the match to TRBD2 covers 7 bases. This CDR3 spans 13 amino acids. Germline lookup yields CDR1 SQVTM and CDR2 ANQGSEA. The CDR3 sequence: CSVEASGFYEQYF. The DNA of the CDR3 is TGCAGCGTGGAAGCTAGCGGATTCTACGAGCAGTACTTC.

There are a few counts of this clone. This sequence joins TRBV29-1 and TRBJ1-4; D gene ambiguous. Trimming took off 3 bases at V and 7 bases at J, with 6 bases between the two ends. CDR3 length: 11 amino acids. CDR1 and CDR2 from the germline V gene are SQVTM and ANQGSEA. CDR3 nucleotide sequence: TGCAGCGTTGAGGCAGTTGAAAAACTGTTTTTT. Its translation: CSVEAVEKLFF.

This clone was detected a few times. This rearrangement joins TRBV30 to TRBJ2-1; 14 bases agree with TRBD2. The germline V gene encodes CDR1 GTSNPN and CDR2 SVGIG (reference sequence). The CDR3 is 16 amino acids. V dropped 3 bases and J dropped 1; count of bases not matched to a gene: 2. The CDR3 DNA is TGTGCCTGGAGGGGGACTAGCGGGAGTTCCTACAATGAGCAGTTCTTC. It codes for CAWRGTSGSSYNEQFF.

This clone was recorded a few times. V is TRBV9 and J is TRBJ2-7; 7 bases are a match to TRBD2. The CDR3 has 13 amino acids. V was pared by 4 bases and J by 5 bases, with 6 bases of the junction left unmatched. Looked up from germline, CDR1 is SGDLS and CDR2 is YYNGEE. The CDR3 DNA sequence: TGTGCCAGCAGCTTTCGGGAGGCCCACGAGCAGTACTTC. It translates to CASSFREAHEQYF.

This clone occurred a few times. The V and J genes are TRBV6-5 and TRBJ2-7; 12 nucleotides align to TRBD2. Germline assignment: CDR1 MNHEY and CDR2 SVGAGI. The J segment lost 3 bases and the V segment lost 5 bases, leaving 5 bases of the junction unmatched. This CDR3 spans 15 amino acids. CDR3 region: CASSKTSGSFYEQYF. As DNA, the CDR3 is TGTGCCAGCAGTAAGACTAGCGGGAGCTTCTACGAGCAGTACTTC.

This chain joins TRBV25-1 and TRBJ2-1, with 7 bases matching TRBD2. CDR1 and CDR2 from the germline V gene are MGHDK and SYGVNS. This CDR3 contains 18 residues. J was trimmed by 1 base and V by 5 bases; bases with no gene match: 14. Here the CDR3 DNA reads TGTGCCAGCAGTCCAAGCGGGGCACACGAGTGGTCCTACAATGAGCAGTTCTTC. Encoded protein: CASSPSGAHEWSYNEQFF.

The rearrangement joins TRBV7-6 to TRBJ2-1, with 11 bases that match TRBD2. V shed 1 base and J 4 bases; nucleotides not matched to a gene: 6. The CDR3 extends over 17 amino acids. CDR1 and CDR2 from the germline V gene are SGHVS and FNYEAQ. The CDR3 reads CASSLEMGTSGYNEQFF. The CDR3 coding sequence is TGTGCCAGCAGCTTAGAGATGGGGACTAGCGGATACAATGAGCAGTTCTTC.

A few counts support this clone. CDR3 sequence reads: CASSLGDFIEAFF. The CDR3 DNA reads TGCGCCAGCAGCTTGGGCGACTTTATTGAAGCTTTCTTT. V gene TRBV5-1 combines with J gene TRBJ1-1, with no clear D. Trimming shortened V by 0 bases and J by 7 bases, and 10 bases separated the two germline ends. This CDR3 has 13 amino acids. The V gene's germline CDR1 is SGHRS and CDR2 YFSETQ.